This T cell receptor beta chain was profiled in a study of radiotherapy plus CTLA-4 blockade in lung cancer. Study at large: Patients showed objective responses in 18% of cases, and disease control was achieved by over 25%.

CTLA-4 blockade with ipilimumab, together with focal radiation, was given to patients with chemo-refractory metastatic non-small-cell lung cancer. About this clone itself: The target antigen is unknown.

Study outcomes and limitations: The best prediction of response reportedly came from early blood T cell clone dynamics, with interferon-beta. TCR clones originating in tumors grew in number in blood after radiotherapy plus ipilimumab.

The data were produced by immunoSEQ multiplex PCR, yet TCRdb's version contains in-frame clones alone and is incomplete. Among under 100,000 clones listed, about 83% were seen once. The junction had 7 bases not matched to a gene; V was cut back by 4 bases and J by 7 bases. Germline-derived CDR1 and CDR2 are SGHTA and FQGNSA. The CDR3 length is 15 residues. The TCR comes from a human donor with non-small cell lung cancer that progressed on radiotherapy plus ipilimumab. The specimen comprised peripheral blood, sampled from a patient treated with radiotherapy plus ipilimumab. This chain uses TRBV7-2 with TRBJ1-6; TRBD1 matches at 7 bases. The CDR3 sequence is CASSSTDRRNSPLHF. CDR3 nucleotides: TGTGCCAGCAGCTCGACGGACAGGCGGAATTCACCCCTCCACTTT.